This paragraph covers one T cell receptor (beta chain) sequence. What it binds is not known. The data were taken from a study of OX40 agonist ivuxolimab in advanced cancers. Study information: Partial responses were seen in three patients, one with hepatocellular carcinoma and two with cutaneous melanoma.

Study-wide findings and caveats: Certain nonresponding patients likewise had low normalized T-cell clonal expansion.

Repertoires were generated with immunoSEQ multiplex PCR, while TCRdb's copy carries only in-frame clones and drops some. Of fewer than 70,000 clones detected, roughly 90% appear once; the ten largest clones hold around 2.7%. The receptor comes from an adult with an advanced solid tumor such as melanoma, head and neck, liver or kidney cancer. This specimen was CD4+ or CD8+ T cells sorted from blood, taken in a trial of the OX40 agonist ivuxolimab.

CDR3 region: CASSPDRSNTEAFF. CDR3 nucleotides: TGTGCCAGCAGTCCGGACAGATCGAACACTGAAGCTTTCTTT. This rearrangement joins TRBV28 to TRBJ1-1, with a tentative D call TRBD1 (6 bases). V was cut by 5 bases and J by 1 base, with 11 bases left in between. The germline gives CDR1 MDHEN, CDR2 SYDVKM. The CDR3 totals 14 residues.